This record looks at one TCR beta chain sequence and its context. The data belong to a study of blood T cell repertoires in COVID-19. The wider study: Specimens from acute and convalescent COVID-19 originated in the United States, Italy and Spain. PBMCs, B-cell-depleted T cells, or T cells provided the cDNA or gDNA that made up the material.

The CDR3 contains 12 residues. Trimming took 6 bases from V and 2 from J, leaving 8 bases between them. The germline V gene has CDR1 SGDLS and CDR2 YYNGEE. How the authors handled the data: Scientists estimated how many nucleated cells there were by amplifying reference gene primers. TCRdb's copy holds only in-frame clones and misses some; the assay was immunoSEQ multiplex PCR. From that table come the V and J calls and clone size; the DNA was used to work out D and trimming. The sample has 150,000 to 200,000 clones, around 90% seen once. Sequenced sample: peripheral blood. This rearrangement joins TRBV9 to TRBJ1-2; a possible D gene is TRBD1 (5 bases). This TCR came from a man in his sixties with active or convalescent COVID-19. The CDR3 coding sequence is TGTGCCAGCACAGGGCGGAACTATGGCTACACCTTC. It specifies CASTGRNYGYTF.